Detailed here is one TCR beta chain. Germline CDR1 SEHNR, CDR2 FQNEAQ (reference sequence). J gave up 4 bases and V 0 bases, and 5 bases lay outside the gene matches. The CDR3 runs 16 residues. The data were taken from a study of blood T cell repertoires in COVID-19. Data came from immunoSEQ multiplex PCR; TCRdb stores just in-frame clones and leaves some out. The repertoire holds 150,000 to 200,000 clones, with around 80% as singletons. The V call is TRBV7-9, the J call TRBJ2-1; 8 bases are a match to TRBD1. This receptor was taken from a man aged 55 to 70 with active or convalescent COVID-19. The material sequenced was peripheral blood. The CDR3 DNA reads TGTGCCAGCAGCTTAGCGAGAGGACAGGGATACAATGAGCAGTTCTTC. Translated: CASSLARGQGYNEQFF.